This T cell receptor beta chain was observed in a study of technical replicates of blood from several donors. Data came from immunoSEQ multiplex PCR; TCRdb stores just in-frame clones and leaves some out. The sample contains about 85,000 clones, 94% of which appear only once. Trimming removed 4 bases from V and 8 bases from J; junction bases left unmatched: 8. CDR3 length equals 15 residues. Germline V gene sequence: CDR1 SGHRS, CDR2 YFSETQ. This clone was counted once. Specimen: T cells isolated from PBMCs. The receptor was isolated from a human donor in good health. The chain combines TRBV5-1 with TRBJ2-1; 11 nucleotides line up with TRBD1. CDR3 amino acids: CASSNPGQGEYEQFF. The CDR3 coding sequence is TGCGCCAGCAGCAATCCGGGACAGGGGGAATATGAGCAGTTCTTC.